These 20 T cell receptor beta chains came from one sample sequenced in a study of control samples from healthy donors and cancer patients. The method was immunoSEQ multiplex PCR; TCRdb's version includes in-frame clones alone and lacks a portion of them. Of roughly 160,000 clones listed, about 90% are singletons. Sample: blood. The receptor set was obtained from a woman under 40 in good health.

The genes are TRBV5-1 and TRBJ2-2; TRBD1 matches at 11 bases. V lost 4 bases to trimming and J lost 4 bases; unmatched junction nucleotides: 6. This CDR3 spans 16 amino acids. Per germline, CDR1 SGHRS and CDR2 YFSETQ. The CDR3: CASSVGTGGSTGELFF. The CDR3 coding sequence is TGCGCCAGCAGCGTCGGGACAGGGGGATCCACCGGGGAGCTGTTTTTT.

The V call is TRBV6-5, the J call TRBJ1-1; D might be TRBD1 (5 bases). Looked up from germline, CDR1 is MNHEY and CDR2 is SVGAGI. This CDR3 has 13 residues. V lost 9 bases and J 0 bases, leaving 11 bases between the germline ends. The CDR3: CASRQSMNTEAFF. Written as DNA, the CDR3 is TGTGCCAGTAGACAGTCCATGAACACTGAAGCTTTCTTT.

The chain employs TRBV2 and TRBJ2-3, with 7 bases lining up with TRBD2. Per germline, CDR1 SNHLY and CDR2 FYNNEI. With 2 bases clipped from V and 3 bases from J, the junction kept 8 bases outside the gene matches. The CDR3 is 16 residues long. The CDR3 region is CASSESTSRATDTQYF. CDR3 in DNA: TGTGCCAGCAGTGAATCGACTAGCCGGGCGACAGATACGCAGTATTTT.

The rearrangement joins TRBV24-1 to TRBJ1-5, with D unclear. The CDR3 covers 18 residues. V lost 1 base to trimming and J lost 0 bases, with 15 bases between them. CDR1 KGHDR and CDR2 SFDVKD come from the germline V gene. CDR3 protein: CATSDFIREENSNQPQHF. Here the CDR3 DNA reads TGTGCCACCAGTGATTTCATCCGGGAGGAAAATAGCAATCAGCCCCAGCATTTT.

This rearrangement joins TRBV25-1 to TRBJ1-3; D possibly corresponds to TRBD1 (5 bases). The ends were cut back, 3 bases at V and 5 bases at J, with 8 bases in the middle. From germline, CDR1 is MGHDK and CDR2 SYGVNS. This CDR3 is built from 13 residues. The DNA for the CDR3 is TGTGCCAGCAGTGAGGAGGGGAGAAACACCATATATTTT. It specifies CASSEEGRNTIYF.

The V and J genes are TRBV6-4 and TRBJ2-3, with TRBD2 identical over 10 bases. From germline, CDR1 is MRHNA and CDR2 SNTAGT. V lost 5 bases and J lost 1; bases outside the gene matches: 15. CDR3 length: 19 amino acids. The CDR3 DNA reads TGTGCCAGCAGTCCCGGGACTAGCGATATACCCCCTGGCACAGATACGCAGTATTTT. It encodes CASSPGTSDIPPGTDTQYF.

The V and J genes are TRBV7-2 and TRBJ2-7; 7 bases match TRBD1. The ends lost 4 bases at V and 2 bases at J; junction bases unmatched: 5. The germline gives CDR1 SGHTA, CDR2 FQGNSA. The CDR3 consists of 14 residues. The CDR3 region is CASSYRDSTYEQYF. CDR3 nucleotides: TGTGCCAGCAGCTACCGGGACAGCACCTACGAGCAGTACTTC.

The CDR3 spells CASSHDQTGGYEQYF. The CDR3 region has the DNA TGTGCCAGCAGTCACGACCAGACGGGGGGCTACGAGCAGTACTTC. V is TRBV6-5 and J is TRBJ2-7; 7 positions match TRBD2. The CDR3 extends over 15 amino acids. Germline lookup yields CDR1 MNHEY and CDR2 SVGAGI. V shed 5 bases and J 3 bases; nucleotides not matched to a gene: 10.

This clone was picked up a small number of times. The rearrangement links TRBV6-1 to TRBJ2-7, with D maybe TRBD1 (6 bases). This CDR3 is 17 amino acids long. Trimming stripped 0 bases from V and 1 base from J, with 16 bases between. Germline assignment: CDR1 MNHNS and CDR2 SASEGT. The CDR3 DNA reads TGTGCCAGCAGTGAAGCGTCACAGGGCGTTAAGTCCTACGAGCAGTACGTC. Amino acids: CASSEASQGVKSYEQYV.

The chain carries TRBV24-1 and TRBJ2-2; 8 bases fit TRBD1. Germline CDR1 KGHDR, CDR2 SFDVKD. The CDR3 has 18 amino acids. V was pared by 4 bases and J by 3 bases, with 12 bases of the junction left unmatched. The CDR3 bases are TGTGCCACCAGTGAGACCACAGGGGGGCGCGGAGACACCGGGGAGCTGTTTTTT. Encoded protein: CATSETTGGRGDTGELFF.

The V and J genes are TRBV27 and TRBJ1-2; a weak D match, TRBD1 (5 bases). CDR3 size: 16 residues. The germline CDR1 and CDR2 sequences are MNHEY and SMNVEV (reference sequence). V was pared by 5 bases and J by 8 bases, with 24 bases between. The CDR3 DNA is TGTGCCAGCAGTGTACGGGGGAGCAGGGCAATCGAGGGCTACACCTTC. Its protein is CASSVRGSRAIEGYTF.

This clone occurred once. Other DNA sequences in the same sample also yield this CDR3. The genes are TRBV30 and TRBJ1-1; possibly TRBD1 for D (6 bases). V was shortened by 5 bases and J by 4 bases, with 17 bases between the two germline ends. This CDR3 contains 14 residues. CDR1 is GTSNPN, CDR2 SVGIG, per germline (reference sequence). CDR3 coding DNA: TGTGCCTGGGTGGACAGACGGTTAGGCACTGAAGCTTTCTTT. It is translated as CAWVDRRLGTEAFF. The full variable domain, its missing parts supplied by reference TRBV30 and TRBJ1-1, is SQTIHQWPATLVQPVGSPLSLECTVEGTSNPNLYWYRQAAGRGLQLLFYSVGIGQISSEVPQNLSASRPQDRQFILSSKKLLLSDSGFYLCAWVDRRLGTEAFFGQGTRLTVV.

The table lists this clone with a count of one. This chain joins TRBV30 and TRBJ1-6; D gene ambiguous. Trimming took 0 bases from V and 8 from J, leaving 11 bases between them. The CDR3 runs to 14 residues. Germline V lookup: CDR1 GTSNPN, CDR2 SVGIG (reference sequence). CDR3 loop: CAWSVSQSYSPLHF. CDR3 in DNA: TGTGCCTGGAGTGTTTCCCAGTCATATTCACCCCTCCACTTT.

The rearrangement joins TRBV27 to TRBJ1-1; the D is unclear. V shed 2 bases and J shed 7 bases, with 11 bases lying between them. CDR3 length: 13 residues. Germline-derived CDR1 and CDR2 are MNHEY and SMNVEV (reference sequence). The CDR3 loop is CASSLNSLYEAFF. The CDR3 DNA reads TGTGCCAGCAGTTTAAACAGCCTATATGAAGCTTTCTTT.

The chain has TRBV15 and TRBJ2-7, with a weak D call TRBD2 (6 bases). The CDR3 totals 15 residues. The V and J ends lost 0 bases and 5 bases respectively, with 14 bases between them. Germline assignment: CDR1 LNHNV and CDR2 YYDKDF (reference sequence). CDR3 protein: CATSRDRRGSHEQYF. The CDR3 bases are TGTGCCACCAGCAGAGATCGGCGGGGTAGCCACGAGCAGTACTTC. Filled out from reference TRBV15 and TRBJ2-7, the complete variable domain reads DAMVIQNPRYQVTQFGKPVTLSCSQTLNHNVMYWYQQKSSQAPKLLFHYYDKDFNNEADTPDNFQSRRPNTSFCFLDIRSPGLGDTAMYLCATSRDRRGSHEQYFGPGTRLTVT.

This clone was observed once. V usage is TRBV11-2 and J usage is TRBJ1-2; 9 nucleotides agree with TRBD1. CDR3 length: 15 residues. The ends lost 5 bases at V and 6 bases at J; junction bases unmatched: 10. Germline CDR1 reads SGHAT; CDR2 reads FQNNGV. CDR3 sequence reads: CASSPSGTGNHGYTF. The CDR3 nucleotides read TGTGCCAGCAGCCCATCCGGGACAGGGAACCATGGCTACACCTTC.

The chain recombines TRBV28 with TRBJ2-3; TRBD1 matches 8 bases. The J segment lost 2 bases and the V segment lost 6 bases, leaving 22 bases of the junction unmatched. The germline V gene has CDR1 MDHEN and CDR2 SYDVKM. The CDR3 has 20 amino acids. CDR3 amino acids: CASSPEDRERPPEATDTQYF. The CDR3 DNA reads TGTGCCAGCAGCCCCGAGGACAGGGAACGACCCCCGGAGGCCACAGATACGCAGTATTTT.

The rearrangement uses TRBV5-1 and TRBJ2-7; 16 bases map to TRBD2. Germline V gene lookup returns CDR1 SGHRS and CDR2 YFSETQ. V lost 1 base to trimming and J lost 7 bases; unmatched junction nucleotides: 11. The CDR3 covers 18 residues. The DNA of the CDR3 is TGCGCCAGCAGCTTGTACCCGGGACTAGCGGGAGGGCCCGGGGAGCAGTACTTC. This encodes CASSLYPGLAGGPGEQYF.

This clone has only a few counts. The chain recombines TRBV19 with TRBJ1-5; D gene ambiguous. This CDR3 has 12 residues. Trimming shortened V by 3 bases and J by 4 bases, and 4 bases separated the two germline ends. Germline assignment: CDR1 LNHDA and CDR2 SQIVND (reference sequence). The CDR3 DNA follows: TGTGCCAGTAGTATGGGAAATCAGCCCCAGCATTTT. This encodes CASSMGNQPQHF.

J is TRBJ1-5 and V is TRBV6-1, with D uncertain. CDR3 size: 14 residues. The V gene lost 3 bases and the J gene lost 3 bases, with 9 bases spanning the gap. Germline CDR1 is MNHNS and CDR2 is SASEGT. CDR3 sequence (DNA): TGTGCCAGCAGTGACCATGACACCAATCAGCCCCAGCATTTT. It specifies CASSDHDTNQPQHF.